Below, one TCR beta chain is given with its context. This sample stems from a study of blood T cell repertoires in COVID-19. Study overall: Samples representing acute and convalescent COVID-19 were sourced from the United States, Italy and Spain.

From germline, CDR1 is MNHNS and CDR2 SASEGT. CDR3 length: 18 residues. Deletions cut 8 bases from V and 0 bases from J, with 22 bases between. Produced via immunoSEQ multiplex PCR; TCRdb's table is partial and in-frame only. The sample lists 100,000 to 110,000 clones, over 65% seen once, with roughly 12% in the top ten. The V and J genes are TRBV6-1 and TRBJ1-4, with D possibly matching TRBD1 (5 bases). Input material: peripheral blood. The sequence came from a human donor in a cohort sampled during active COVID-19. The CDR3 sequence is CASDEVFSGGATNEKLFF. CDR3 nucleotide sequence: TGTGCCAGCGATGAAGTGTTTTCGGGGGGTGCAACTAATGAAAAACTGTTTTTT.